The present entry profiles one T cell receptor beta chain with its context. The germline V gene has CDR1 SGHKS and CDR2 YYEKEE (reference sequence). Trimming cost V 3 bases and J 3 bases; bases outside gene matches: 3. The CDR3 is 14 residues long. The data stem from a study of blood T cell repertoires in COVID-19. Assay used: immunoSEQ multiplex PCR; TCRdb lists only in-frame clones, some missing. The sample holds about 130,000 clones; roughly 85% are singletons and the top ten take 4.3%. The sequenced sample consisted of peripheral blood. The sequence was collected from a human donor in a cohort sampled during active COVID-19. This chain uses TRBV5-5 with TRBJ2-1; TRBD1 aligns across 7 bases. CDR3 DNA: TGTGCCAGCAGCTCCGACAGGGTCTACAATGAGCAGTTCTTC. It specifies CASSSDRVYNEQFF.